The present T cell receptor (beta chain) was sequenced within a study of blood T cell repertoires in COVID-19. Study overall: Samples of COVID-19 (acute and convalescent) were obtained from the United States, Italy and Spain.

Germline V lookup: CDR1 LGHDT, CDR2 YNNKEL (reference sequence). Losses at the gene ends were 2 bases for V and 7 bases for J; bases not matched to a gene: 6. This CDR3 spans 16 amino acids. Original handling: Estimation of nucleated cell counts was performed using reference gene primer amplification. Here immunoSEQ multiplex PCR was the method, and the copy in TCRdb shows in-frame clones only, minus some. V, J and clone size were drawn from that table, and D and trimming were deduced from the DNA. Of about 320,000 clones in the sample, approximately 90% are singletons; the top ten hold about 8.9%. The TCR was taken from a woman younger than 30 who had recovered from COVID-19. The chain couples TRBV3-1 (or the pseudogene TRBV3-2) to TRBJ2-5; TRBD2 agrees at 14 bases. The source material was PBMCs or T cells enriched from blood (not recorded which). Written as DNA, the CDR3 is TGTGCCAGCAGCCAAATCGGGACTAGCGGGAGAGGGACCCAGTACTTC. The encoded protein is CASSQIGTSGRGTQYF.